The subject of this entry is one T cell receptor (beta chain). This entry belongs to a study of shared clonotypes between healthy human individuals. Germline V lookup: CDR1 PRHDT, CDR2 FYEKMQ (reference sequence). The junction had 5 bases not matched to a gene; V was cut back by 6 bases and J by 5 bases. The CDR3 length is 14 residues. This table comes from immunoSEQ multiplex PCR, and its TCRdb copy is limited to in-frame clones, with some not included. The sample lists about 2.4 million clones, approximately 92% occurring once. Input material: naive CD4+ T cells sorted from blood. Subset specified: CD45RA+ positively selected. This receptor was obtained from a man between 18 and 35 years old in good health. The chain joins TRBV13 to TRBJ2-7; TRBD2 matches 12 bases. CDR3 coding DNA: TGTGCCAGCAGTTTACTAGCGGGGGGAAACGAGCAGTACTTC. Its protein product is CASSLLAGGNEQYF.